Listed below are T cell receptor beta chains from one sample, sequenced in a study of blood T cell repertoires in COVID-19. Sequencing used immunoSEQ multiplex PCR; TCRdb keeps in-frame clones, though not all of them. This table holds 150,000 to 200,000 clones, 82% found once. Sequencing used peripheral blood. The receptors were gathered from an elderly woman with acute or convalescent COVID-19. CDR3s include the opening cysteine and the closing phenylalanine or tryptophan. The order of the fields is D gene, V gene, J gene, clone size, CDR3 protein, CDR3 DNA. The D gene is left open where the match is weak. The listing skips clone size in some rows; elsewhere it reads once, few, many or a size class.

TRBD2	TRBV7-9	TRBJ2-1	NA	CASSGQPGLAGVRNNEQFF	TGTGCCAGCAGCGGGCAACCGGGACTAGCGGGAGTAAGGAACAATGAGCAGTTCTTC
NA	TRBV11-2	TRBJ1-3	NA	CASSLSGNRNTIYF	TGTGCCAGCAGCTTATCAGGGAACCGGAACACCATATATTTT
TRBD2	TRBV6-6	TRBJ2-7	NA	CASAPGGYEQYF	TGTGCCAGCGCACCCGGGGGGTACGAGCAGTACTTC
NA	TRBV10-3	TRBJ1-5	NA	CAISAGVGQPQHF	TGTGCCATCAGTGCAGGGGTGGGTCAGCCCCAGCATTTT
NA	TRBV5-6	TRBJ1-6	few	CASSLRRYNSPLHF	TGTGCCAGCAGCTTGAGGAGGTATAATTCACCCCTCCACTTT
NA	TRBV30	TRBJ1-5	few	CAWSDGGGQPQHF	TGTGCCTGGAGTGATGGGGGAGGACAGCCCCAGCATTTT
TRBD2	TRBV6-1	TRBJ2-5	NA	CASSEIAGWGETQYF	TGTGCCAGCAGTGAAATAGCGGGGTGGGGGGAGACCCAGTACTTC
NA	TRBV5-1	TRBJ1-1	NA	CASSLAGDEAFF	TGCGCCAGCAGCTTGGCGGGGGATGAAGCTTTCTTT
TRBD1	TRBV5-6	TRBJ1-2	NA	CASSQDREDYGYTF	TGTGCCAGCAGCCAGGACAGGGAGGACTATGGCTACACCTTC
NA	TRBV29-1	TRBJ2-3	once	CSATGLSTDTQYF	TGCAGCGCCACGGGACTTAGCACAGATACGCAGTATTTT
NA	TRBV5-5	TRBJ2-3	NA	CASSPDGQLSTDTQYF	TGTGCCAGCAGCCCCGACGGACAGCTTAGCACAGATACGCAGTATTTT
NA	TRBV5-1	TRBJ2-1	once	CASSPLREYGNEQFF	TGCGCCAGCAGTCCCCTGAGGGAGTATGGCAATGAGCAGTTCTTC
NA	TRBV11-3	TRBJ1-1	NA	CASSSTGTEAFF	TGTGCCAGCAGCTCGACAGGCACTGAAGCTTTCTTT
NA	TRBV5-1	TRBJ2-2	NA	CASRLGPKRGGGELFF	TGCGCCAGCCGATTGGGACCAAAACGAGGGGGCGGGGAGCTGTTTTTT
NA	TRBV4-1	TRBJ2-1	NA	CASSQALATNEQFF	TGCGCCAGCAGCCAAGCTCTAGCGACCAATGAGCAGTTCTTC
TRBD1	TRBV5-1	TRBJ1-3	NA	CASSLSGTDGNTIYF	TGCGCCAGCAGTCTGTCCGGGACAGATGGAAACACCATATATTTT
TRBD1	TRBV18	TRBJ1-2	once	CASSPTGGDYGYTF	TGTGCCAGCTCACCAACAGGGGGCGACTATGGCTACACCTTC
TRBD2	TRBV27	TRBJ2-2	NA	CASSLYDPGTSINTGELFF	TGTGCCAGCAGTTTATACGATCCCGGGACTAGCATCAACACCGGGGAGCTGTTTTTT
NA	TRBV9	TRBJ1-6	NA	CASSVLAKSSYNSPLHF	TGTGCCAGCAGCGTACTAGCGAAGAGCTCCTATAATTCACCCCTCCACTTT
TRBD2	TRBV24-1	TRBJ2-1	NA	CATSDSQLAGGEQFF	TGTGCCACCAGTGATTCTCAACTAGCGGGAGGGGAGCAGTTCTTC
TRBD1	TRBV5-1	TRBJ2-7	NA	CASSSPDRGPLEQYF	TGCGCCAGCAGCTCCCCCGACAGGGGGCCCCTCGAGCAGTACTTC
NA	TRBV10-1	TRBJ2-5	few	CASSPGAYQETQYF	TGCGCCAGCAGCCCCGGTGCCTACCAAGAGACCCAGTACTTC
NA	TRBV7-9	TRBJ2-1	NA	CASSLDEGEQFF	TGTGCCAGCAGCTTAGATGAGGGTGAGCAGTTCTTC
NA	TRBV7-9	TRBJ2-7	NA	CASSLVGVYEQYF	TGTGCCAGCAGCTTAGTGGGAGTGTACGAGCAGTACTTC
NA	TRBV20-1	TRBJ1-1	NA	CSARSRKEAFF	TGCAGTGCTAGGTCTCGAAAAGAGGCTTTCTTT
TRBD2	TRBV2	TRBJ2-5	once	CASREGGETQYF	TGTGCCAGCAGAGAGGGAGGGGAGACCCAGTACTTC
TRBD1	TRBV5-6	TRBJ2-7	NA	CASSMPRDRDYEQYF	TGTGCCAGCAGCATGCCCCGGGACAGGGACTACGAGCAGTACTTC
NA	TRBV4-1	TRBJ2-1	NA	CASSQADPGRNEQFF	TGCGCCAGCAGCCAGGCTGACCCGGGGAGAAATGAGCAGTTCTTC
NA	TRBV21-1	TRBJ1-5	NA	CASSRPPFKIHYSNQPQHF	TGTGCCAGCAGCCGACCCCCCTTTAAAATCCACTATAGCAATCAGCCCCAGCATTTT
TRBD2	TRBV7-8	TRBJ2-7	NA	CASSLGLGYEQYF	TGTGCCAGCAGCCTCGGACTAGGGTACGAGCAGTACTTC
NA	TRBV29-1	TRBJ1-2	once	CSVEGAAGDGYTF	TGCAGCGTTGAAGGGGCCGCGGGGGATGGCTACACCTTC
TRBD1	TRBV30	TRBJ2-1	NA	CAWSDDRGEQFF	TGTGCCTGGAGTGACGACAGGGGAGAGCAGTTCTTC
TRBD1	TRBV4-1	TRBJ1-1	few	CASSQPQGPNTEAFF	TGCGCCAGCAGCCAACCACAGGGGCCAAACACTGAAGCTTTCTTT
NA	TRBV28	TRBJ2-1	NA	CASSLPPGEGDSANEQFF	TGTGCCAGCAGTTTACCCCCAGGGGAAGGGGATTCTGCCAATGAGCAGTTCTTC
NA	TRBV6-5	TRBJ2-5	NA	CASSRLSGQETQYF	TGTGCCAGCAGTCGCCTAAGCGGCCAAGAGACCCAGTACTTC
TRBD1	TRBV5-1	TRBJ2-7	NA	CASSSRARTGRTAYEQYF	TGCGCCAGCAGCTCCCGGGCTCGGACAGGGCGGACAGCCTACGAGCAGTACTTC
NA	TRBV6-5	TRBJ1-2	NA	CASSRSRAYYGYTF	TGTGCCAGCAGTCGCTCCAGGGCCTACTATGGCTACACCTTC
NA	TRBV10-3	TRBJ2-7	NA	CAISTQGQGEQYF	TGTGCCATCTCCACGCAGGGCCAAGGCGAGCAGTACTTC
TRBD1	TRBV5-4	TRBJ1-4	NA	CASSLEQGGEKLFF	TGTGCCAGCAGCTTAGAACAGGGGGGAGAAAAACTGTTTTTT
NA	TRBV19	TRBJ2-7	NA	CASSIFGTGSYEQYF	TGTGCCAGTAGTATATTTGGAACAGGATCCTACGAGCAGTACTTC
TRBD1	TRBV19	TRBJ2-5	NA	CASSPLGTGAKETQYF	TGTGCCAGTAGTCCCCTCGGGACAGGGGCTAAAGAGACCCAGTACTTC
TRBD2	TRBV6-6	TRBJ2-7	NA	CAAGREGPTYEQYF	TGTGCCGCCGGGCGGGAGGGCCCTACATACGAGCAGTACTTC
NA	TRBV28	TRBJ2-1	NA	CASSSRLETYNEQFF	TGTGCCAGCAGTAGCCGACTAGAAACCTACAATGAGCAGTTCTTC
TRBD1	TRBV18	TRBJ1-1	NA	CASSLDRAKATEAFF	TGTGCCAGCTCACTGGACAGGGCGAAGGCCACTGAAGCTTTCTTT
NA	TRBV30	TRBJ1-3	NA	CAWGYQGGFTSGNTIYF	TGTGCCTGGGGGTACCAGGGAGGATTCACCTCTGGAAACACCATATATTTT
NA	TRBV27	TRBJ2-6	NA	CASSDSISGANVLTF	TGTGCCAGCAGCGACAGCATATCTGGGGCCAACGTCCTGACTTTC
TRBD2	TRBV6-5	TRBJ2-5	NA	CASSSTSGRAAQYF	TGTGCCAGCAGTTCGACTAGCGGGAGGGCGGCCCAGTACTTC
TRBD1	TRBV9	TRBJ2-2	NA	CASSARTGAITGELFF	TGTGCCAGCAGCGCCCGGACAGGGGCTATCACCGGGGAGCTGTTTTTT
TRBD1	TRBV28	TRBJ1-2	once	CASSGPQGAYTF	TGTGCCAGCAGTGGCCCCCAGGGGGCCTACACCTTC
TRBD1	TRBV2	TRBJ2-7	NA	CASGRDRPYEQYF	TGTGCCAGCGGCCGGGACAGGCCCTACGAGCAGTACTTC
TRBD1	TRBV4-1	TRBJ1-6	NA	CASSQVQGFNSPLHF	TGCGCCAGCAGCCAAGTACAGGGGTTTAATTCACCCCTCCACTTT
NA	TRBV5-5	TRBJ2-7	once	CASSSDSSYSYEQYF	TGTGCCAGCAGCTCCGACTCGTCGTACTCCTACGAGCAGTACTTC
NA	TRBV4-2	TRBJ1-1	NA	CASSLQGNTEAFF	TGTGCCAGCAGCCTTCAGGGGAACACTGAAGCTTTCTTT
NA	TRBV5-4	TRBJ1-2	NA	CASSPNRAANYGYTF	TGTGCCAGCAGCCCTAACAGGGCAGCAAACTATGGCTACACCTTC
TRBD1	TRBV5-6	TRBJ2-3	NA	CASSPLTGTAKTDTQYF	TGTGCCAGCAGCCCATTAACCGGGACAGCGAAAACAGATACGCAGTATTTT
NA	TRBV18	TRBJ1-6	NA	CASSRGAANNSPLHF	TGTGCCAGCTCACGTGGGGCAGCCAATAATTCACCCCTCCACTTT
TRBD2	TRBV5-6	TRBJ2-7	NA	CASSVGLAGSEQYF	TGTGCCAGCAGCGTAGGACTAGCGGGAAGCGAGCAGTACTTC
NA	TRBV19	TRBJ2-1	many	CASSKKADRFF	TGTGCCAGTAGTAAGAAGGCGGATCGGTTCTTC